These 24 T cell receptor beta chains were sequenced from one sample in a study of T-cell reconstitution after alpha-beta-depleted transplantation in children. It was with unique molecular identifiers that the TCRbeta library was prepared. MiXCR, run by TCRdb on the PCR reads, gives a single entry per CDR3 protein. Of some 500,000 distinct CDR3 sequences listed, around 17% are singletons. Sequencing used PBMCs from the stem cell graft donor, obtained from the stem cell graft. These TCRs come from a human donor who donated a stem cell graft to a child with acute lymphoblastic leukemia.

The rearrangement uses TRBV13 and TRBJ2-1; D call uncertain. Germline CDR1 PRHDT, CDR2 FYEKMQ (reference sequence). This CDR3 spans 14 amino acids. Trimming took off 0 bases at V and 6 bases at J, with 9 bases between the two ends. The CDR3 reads CASSLGRGSNEQFF. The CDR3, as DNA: TGTGCCAGCAGCTTAGGTCGAGGCTCCAATGAGCAGTTCTTC.

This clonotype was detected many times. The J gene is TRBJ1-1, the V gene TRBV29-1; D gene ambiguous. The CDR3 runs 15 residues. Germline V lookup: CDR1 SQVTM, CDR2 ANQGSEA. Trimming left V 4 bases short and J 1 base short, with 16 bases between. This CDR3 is CSVGVAGEKNTEAFF. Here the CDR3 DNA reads TGCAGCGTTGGTGTGGCCGGGGAGAAGAACACTGAAGCTTTCTTT.

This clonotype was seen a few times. The CDR3 sequence is CASSPQRGNYGYTF. CDR3 in DNA: TGTGCCAGCAGCCCTCAGAGGGGGAACTATGGCTACACCTTC. The V gene is TRBV3-1, the J gene TRBJ1-2; possible D gene TRBD1, 6 bases. This CDR3 is 14 amino acids long. Germline lookup yields CDR1 LGHDT and CDR2 YNNKEL (reference sequence). Trimming left V 4 bases short and J 2 bases short, with 11 bases between.

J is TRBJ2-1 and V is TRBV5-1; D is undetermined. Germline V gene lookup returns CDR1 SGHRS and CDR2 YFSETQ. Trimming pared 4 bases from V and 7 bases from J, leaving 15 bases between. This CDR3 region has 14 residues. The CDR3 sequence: CASSPGVAGNEQFF. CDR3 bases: TGCGCCAGCAGCCCGGGCGTCGCCGGGAATGAGCAGTTCTTC.

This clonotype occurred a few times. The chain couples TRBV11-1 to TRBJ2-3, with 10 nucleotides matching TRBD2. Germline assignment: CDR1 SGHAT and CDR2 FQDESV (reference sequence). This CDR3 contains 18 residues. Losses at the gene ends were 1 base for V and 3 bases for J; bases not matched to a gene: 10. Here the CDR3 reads CASSLEGLAGAGTDTQYF. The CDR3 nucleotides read TGTGCCAGCAGCTTAGAAGGGCTAGCGGGAGCAGGGACAGATACGCAGTATTTT.

CDR3 coding DNA: TGTGCCAGCAGCTTAGCGGGGAACCCACCCGATACGCAGTATTTT. Translating it yields CASSLAGNPPDTQYF. J is TRBJ2-3 and V is TRBV7-6; D ambiguous. From germline, CDR1 is SGHVS and CDR2 FNYEAQ. Trimming pared 0 bases from V and 6 bases from J, leaving 13 bases between. The CDR3 extends over 15 amino acids.

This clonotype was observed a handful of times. CDR3 loop: CASSQASSGQETQYF. DNA for the CDR3: TGCGCCAGCAGCCAAGCTTCCAGCGGCCAAGAGACCCAGTACTTC. This chain connects TRBV4-1 to TRBJ2-5; TRBD2 might be the D (5 bases). Germline V gives CDR1 MGHRA, CDR2 YSYEKL. Deletions cut 1 base from V and 1 base from J, with 10 bases between. CDR3 length: 15 residues.

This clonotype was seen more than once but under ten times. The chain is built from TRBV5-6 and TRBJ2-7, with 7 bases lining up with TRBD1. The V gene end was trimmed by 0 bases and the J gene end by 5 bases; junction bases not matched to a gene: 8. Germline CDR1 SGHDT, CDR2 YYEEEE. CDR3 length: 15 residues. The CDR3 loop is CASSLGPGGTHEQYF. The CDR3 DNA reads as TGTGCCAGCAGCTTGGGGCCAGGGGGTACCCACGAGCAGTACTTC.

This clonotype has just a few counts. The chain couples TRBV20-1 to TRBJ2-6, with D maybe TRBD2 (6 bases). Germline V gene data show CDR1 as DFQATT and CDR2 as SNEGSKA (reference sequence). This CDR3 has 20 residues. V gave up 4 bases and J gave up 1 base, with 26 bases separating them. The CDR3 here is CSAIPGLDNGRGSGANVLTF. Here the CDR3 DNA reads TGCAGTGCTATCCCCGGGCTAGATAACGGGAGAGGTTCTGGGGCCAACGTCCTGACTTTC.

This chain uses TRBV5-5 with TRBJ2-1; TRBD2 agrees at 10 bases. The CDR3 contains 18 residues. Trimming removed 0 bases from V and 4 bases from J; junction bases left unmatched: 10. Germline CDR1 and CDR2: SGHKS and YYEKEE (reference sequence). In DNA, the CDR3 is TGTGCCAGCAGCTTGGGGGCTAGCGGGAGCCGGGGTTACAATGAGCAGTTCTTC. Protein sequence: CASSLGASGSRGYNEQFF.

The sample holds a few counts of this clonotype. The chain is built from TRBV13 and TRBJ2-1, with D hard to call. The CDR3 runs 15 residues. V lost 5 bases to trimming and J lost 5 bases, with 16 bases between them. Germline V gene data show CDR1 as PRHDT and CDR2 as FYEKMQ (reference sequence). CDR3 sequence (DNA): TGTGCCAGCAGCCCCGCGTGGGTTGACCACAATGAGCAGTTCTTC. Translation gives CASSPAWVDHNEQFF.

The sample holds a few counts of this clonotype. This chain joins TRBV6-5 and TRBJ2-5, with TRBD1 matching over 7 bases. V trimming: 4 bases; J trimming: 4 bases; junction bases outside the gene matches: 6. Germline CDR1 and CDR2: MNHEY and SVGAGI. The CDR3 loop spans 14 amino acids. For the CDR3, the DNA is TGTGCCAGCAGTTCGACAGGGTCCAGAGAGACCCAGTACTTC. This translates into CASSSTGSRETQYF.

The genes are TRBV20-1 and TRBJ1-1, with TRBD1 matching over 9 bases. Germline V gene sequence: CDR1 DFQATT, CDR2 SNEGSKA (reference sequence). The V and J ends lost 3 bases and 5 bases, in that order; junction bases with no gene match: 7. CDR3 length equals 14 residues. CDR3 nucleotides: TGCAGTGCTAGCGTGGGGACAGGGCGTACTGAAGCTTTCTTT. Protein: CSASVGTGRTEAFF.

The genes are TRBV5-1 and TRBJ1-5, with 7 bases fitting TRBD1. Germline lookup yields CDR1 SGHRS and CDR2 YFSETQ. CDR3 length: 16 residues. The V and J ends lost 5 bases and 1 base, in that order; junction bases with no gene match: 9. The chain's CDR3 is CASRQGSPGSNQPQHF. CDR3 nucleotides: TGCGCCAGCAGACAGGGGTCCCCGGGGAGCAATCAGCCCCAGCATTTT.

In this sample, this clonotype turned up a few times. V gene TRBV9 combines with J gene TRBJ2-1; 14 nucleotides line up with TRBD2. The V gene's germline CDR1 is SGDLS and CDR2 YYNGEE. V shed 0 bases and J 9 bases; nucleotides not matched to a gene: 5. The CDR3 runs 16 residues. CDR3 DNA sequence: TGTGCCAGCAGCGTAGCCGGGACTAGCGGGAGAAGTGAGCAGTTCTTC. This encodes CASSVAGTSGRSEQFF.

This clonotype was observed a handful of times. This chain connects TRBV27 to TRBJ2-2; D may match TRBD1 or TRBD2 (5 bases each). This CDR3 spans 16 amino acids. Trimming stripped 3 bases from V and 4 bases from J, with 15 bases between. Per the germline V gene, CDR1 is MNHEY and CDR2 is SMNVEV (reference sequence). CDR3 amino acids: CASSFAPGGGTGELFF. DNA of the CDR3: TGTGCCAGCAGTTTCGCCCCGGGTGGGGGCACCGGGGAGCTGTTTTTT.

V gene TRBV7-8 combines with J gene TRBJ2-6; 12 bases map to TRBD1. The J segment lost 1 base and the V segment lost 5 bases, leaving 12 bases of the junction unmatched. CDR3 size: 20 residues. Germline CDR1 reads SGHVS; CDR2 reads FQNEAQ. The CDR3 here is CASSRTGTGGSFSGANVLTF. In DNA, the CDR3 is TGTGCCAGCAGCAGAACCGGGACAGGGGGCTCTTTTTCTGGGGCCAACGTCCTGACTTTC.

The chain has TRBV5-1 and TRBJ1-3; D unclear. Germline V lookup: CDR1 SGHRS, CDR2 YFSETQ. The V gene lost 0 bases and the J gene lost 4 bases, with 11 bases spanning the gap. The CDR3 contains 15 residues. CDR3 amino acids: CASSLEVEKGNTIYF. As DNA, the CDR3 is TGCGCCAGCAGCTTGGAAGTCGAGAAGGGAAACACCATATATTTT.

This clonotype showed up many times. CDR3 in amino acids: CASSPRGETDTQYF. CDR3 nucleotide sequence: TGTGCCAGCAGCCCCCGGGGGGAGACAGATACGCAGTATTTT. This sequence joins TRBV7-9 and TRBJ2-3, with TRBD2 matching 7 bases. V gave up 5 bases and J gave up 3 bases; unmatched junction bases: 5. The CDR3 consists of 14 residues. Germline V CDR1 and CDR2: SEHNR, FQNEAQ (reference sequence). Drawing the rest from reference TRBV7-9 and TRBJ2-3, the complete variable domain is DTGVSQNPRHKITKRGQNVTFRCDPISEHNRLYWYRQTLGQGPEFLTYFQNEAQLEKSRLLSDRFSAERPKGSFSTLEIQRTEQGDSAMYLCASSPRGETDTQYFGPGTRLTVL.

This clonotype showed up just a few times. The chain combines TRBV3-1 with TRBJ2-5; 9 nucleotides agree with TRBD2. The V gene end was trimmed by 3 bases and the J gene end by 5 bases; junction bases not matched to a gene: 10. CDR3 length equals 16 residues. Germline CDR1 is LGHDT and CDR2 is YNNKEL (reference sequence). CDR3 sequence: CASSQLISGRAETQYF. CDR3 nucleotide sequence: TGTGCCAGCAGCCAGCTGATTAGCGGGAGAGCTGAGACCCAGTACTTC.

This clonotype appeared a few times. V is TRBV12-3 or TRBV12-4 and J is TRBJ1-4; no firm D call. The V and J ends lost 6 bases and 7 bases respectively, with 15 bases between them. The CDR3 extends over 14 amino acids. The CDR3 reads CASSSPGFGEKLFF. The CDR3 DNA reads TGTGCCAGCAGCTCTCCTGGCTTCGGTGAAAAACTGTTTTTT.

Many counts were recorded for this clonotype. The CDR3 is CASSLPESSYNEQFF. In nucleotides, the CDR3 is TGCGCCAGCAGCTTGCCAGAAAGCTCCTACAATGAGCAGTTCTTC. This chain joins TRBV5-1 and TRBJ2-1; no clear D. CDR1 and CDR2 (germline): SGHRS, YFSETQ. V was shortened by 1 base and J by 0 bases, with 8 bases between the two germline ends. The CDR3 is 15 amino acids.

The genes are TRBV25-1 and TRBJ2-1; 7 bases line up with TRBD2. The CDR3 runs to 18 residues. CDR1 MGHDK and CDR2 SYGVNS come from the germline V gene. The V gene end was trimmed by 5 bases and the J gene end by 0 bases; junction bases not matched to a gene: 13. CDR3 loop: CASSLRLLGGSSYNEQFF. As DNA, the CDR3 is TGTGCCAGCAGTCTCAGGCTACTAGGCGGGAGCTCCTACAATGAGCAGTTCTTC.

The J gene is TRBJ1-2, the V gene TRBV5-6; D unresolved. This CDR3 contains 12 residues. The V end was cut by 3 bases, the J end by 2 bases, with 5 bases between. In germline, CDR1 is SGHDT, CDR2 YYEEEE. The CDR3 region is CASSSDNYGYTF. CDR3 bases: TGTGCCAGCAGCTCCGACAACTATGGCTACACCTTC. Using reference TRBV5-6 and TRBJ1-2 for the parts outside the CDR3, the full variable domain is DAGVTQSPTHLIKTRGQQVTLRCSPKSGHDTVSWYQQALGQGPQFIFQYYEEEERQRGNFPDRFSGHQFPNYSSELNVNALLLGDSALYLCASSSDNYGYTFGSGTRLTVV.